Listed below are T cell receptor beta chains from one sample, sequenced in a study of blood T cells in healthy people across ages. One entry per CDR3 protein results from TCRdb running MiXCR on the 5' RACE reads. Here the sample spans about 900,000 distinct CDR3 sequences, approximately 59% being singletons. The sample was blood. The receptors here all came from a man aged 25 to 45 in good health. The CDR3 runs from the conserved cysteine through the conserved F or W. A D gene is named only where the DNA matches it firmly.

j_call | v_call | d_call | cdr3_aa
TRBJ2-5 | TRBV18 | NA | CASSPPYGGEETQYF
TRBJ2-2 | TRBV5-1 | NA | CASSLEAGETGELFF
TRBJ2-1 | TRBV10-3 | TRBD2 | CAISEFTSGQKGNEQFF
TRBJ1-5 | TRBV20-1 | NA | CSARAYPIGQPQHF
TRBJ2-5 | TRBV27 | NA | CASSWGGQETQYF
TRBJ1-1 | TRBV15 | NA | CATSRDSPTEAFF
TRBJ1-6 | TRBV20-1 | TRBD1 | CSARQGALSSPLHF
TRBJ2-5 | TRBV29-1 | NA | CSVRNWTLGYRETQYF
TRBJ1-1 | TRBV12-3/TRBV12-4 | NA | CASSLRLGTEAFF
TRBJ2-1 | TRBV7-8 | TRBD2 | CASSLPSGSHNEQFF
TRBJ2-4 | TRBV29-1 | TRBD1 | CSVRKGAREQYF
TRBJ2-7 | TRBV10-3 | TRBD1 | CAISKLPGTGREGSYEQYF
TRBJ2-5 | TRBV9 | NA | CASNLGDVYQETQYF
TRBJ2-1 | TRBV14 | TRBD2 | CASSQDLAGGWEQFF
TRBJ2-5 | TRBV7-3 | TRBD2 | CAGSLGLAGETQYF